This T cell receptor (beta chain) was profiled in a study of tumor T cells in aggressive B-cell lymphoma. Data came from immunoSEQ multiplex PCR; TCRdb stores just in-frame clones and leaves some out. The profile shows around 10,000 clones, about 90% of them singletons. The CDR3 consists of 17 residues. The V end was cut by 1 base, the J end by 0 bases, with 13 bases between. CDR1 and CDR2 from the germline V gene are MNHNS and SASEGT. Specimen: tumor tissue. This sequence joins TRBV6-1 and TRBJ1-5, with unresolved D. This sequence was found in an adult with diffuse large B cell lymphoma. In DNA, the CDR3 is TGTGCCAGCAGTGAAGTGGGCAGAACATATAGCAATCAGCCCCAGCATTTT. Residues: CASSEVGRTYSNQPQHF.